The rows below give T cell receptor beta chains drawn from one sample of a study of T cells in Graves' hyperthyroidism and ophthalmopathy. One entry per CDR3 protein results from TCRdb running MiXCR on the multiplex PCR reads. The sample consists of hundreds of thousands of distinct CDR3 sequences, 14% of them appearing once. The sequenced sample was blood. These receptors all come from a woman aged 40 to 55 with Graves' hyperthyroidism. The CDR3 runs from the conserved cysteine through the conserved F or W. The order of the fields is J gene, D gene, V gene, clone size, CDR3 DNA, CDR3 protein. D genes are given only for firm matches. Not all rows give a size; the values are once, few, many and, for expanded clones, a class.

J gene: TRBJ2-1
D gene: TRBD2
V gene: TRBV10-1
clone size: few
CDR3 DNA: TGCGCCAGCAGTGAGAACGTAGCGGGAGCGCTTGAGCAGTTCTTC
CDR3 protein: CASSENVAGALEQFF

J gene: TRBJ1-6
D gene: TRBD1
V gene: TRBV30
clone size: .
CDR3 DNA: TGTGCCTGGGAACCAGGGGGTTCACCCCTCCACTTT
CDR3 protein: CAWEPGGSPLHF

J gene: TRBJ2-1
D gene: .
V gene: TRBV12-3/TRBV12-4
clone size: many
CDR3 DNA: TGTGCCAGCAGTTATGGGGGAGAGAGCGATGAGCAGTTCTTC
CDR3 protein: CASSYGGESDEQFF

J gene: TRBJ1-1
D gene: .
V gene: TRBV28
clone size: .
CDR3 DNA: TGTGCCAGCAGTTTATATGGGGCCGGCCTGAACACTGAAGCTTTCTTT
CDR3 protein: CASSLYGAGLNTEAFF

J gene: TRBJ1-3
D gene: .
V gene: TRBV28
clone size: few
CDR3 DNA: TGTGCCAGCAGTTCAGGAAGCCTTTCTGGAAACACCATATATTTT
CDR3 protein: CASSSGSLSGNTIYF

J gene: TRBJ1-3
D gene: .
V gene: TRBV6-1
clone size: .
CDR3 DNA: TGTGCCAGCAGGAGGGGTGGAAACACCATATATTTT
CDR3 protein: CASRRGGNTIYF

J gene: TRBJ2-2
D gene: TRBD1
V gene: TRBV29-1
clone size: .
CDR3 DNA: TGCAGCGTAATGGACAGGGGGAACGGGGAGCTGTTTTTT
CDR3 protein: CSVMDRGNGELFF

J gene: TRBJ2-6
D gene: .
V gene: TRBV20-1
clone size: .
CDR3 DNA: TGCAGTGCTAGAGATTGGACAGCCGGGGCCAACGTCCTGACTTTC
CDR3 protein: CSARDWTAGANVLTF

J gene: TRBJ2-3
D gene: TRBD1
V gene: TRBV12-3/TRBV12-4
clone size: many
CDR3 DNA: TGTGCCAGCAGCCGAGACAGGGATTCACCCACAGATACGCAGTATTTT
CDR3 protein: CASSRDRDSPTDTQYF

J gene: TRBJ2-2
D gene: .
V gene: TRBV2
clone size: .
CDR3 DNA: TGTGCCAGCAGTGCGAACAGGGCGGACACCGGGGAGCTGTTTTTT
CDR3 protein: CASSANRADTGELFF

J gene: TRBJ2-7
D gene: .
V gene: TRBV20-1
clone size: .
CDR3 DNA: TGCAGTGCTACCTTAGGAAACCCCTACGAGCAGTACTTC
CDR3 protein: CSATLGNPYEQYF

J gene: TRBJ2-1
D gene: TRBD2
V gene: TRBV4-2
clone size: few
CDR3 DNA: TGTGCCAGCAGCCATCAAACCGGGACTAGCATCTACAATGAGCAGTTCTTC
CDR3 protein: CASSHQTGTSIYNEQFF

J gene: TRBJ2-7
D gene: TRBD1
V gene: TRBV29-1
clone size: few
CDR3 DNA: TGCAGCGCCCGCAAGCCGGGACAGGGATACGAGCAGTACTTC
CDR3 protein: CSARKPGQGYEQYF

J gene: TRBJ1-6
D gene: .
V gene: TRBV7-8
clone size: many
CDR3 DNA: TGTGCCAGCAGCTTAGGCTCGGGTTTACCCCTCCACTTT
CDR3 protein: CASSLGSGLPLHF

J gene: TRBJ2-5
D gene: TRBD2
V gene: TRBV20-1
clone size: .
CDR3 DNA: TGCAGTGCTAGAGACACCTTTACCACTAGCGGGAGTTTTGGGACCCAGTACTTC
CDR3 protein: CSARDTFTTSGSFGTQYF

J gene: TRBJ2-7
D gene: TRBD2
V gene: TRBV9
clone size: few
CDR3 DNA: TGTGCCAGCAGCGTCGACGGACTAGCGGGGACCTACGAGCAGTACTTC
CDR3 protein: CASSVDGLAGTYEQYF

J gene: TRBJ1-1
D gene: .
V gene: TRBV20-1
clone size: many
CDR3 DNA: TGCAGTGCTAGAGATCTCGATCGCCCAATTGAAGCTTTCTTT
CDR3 protein: CSARDLDRPIEAFF

J gene: TRBJ1-2
D gene: .
V gene: TRBV12-3/TRBV12-4
clone size: many
CDR3 DNA: TGTGCCAGCAGACTAGGGGGATCCTATGGCTACACCTTC
CDR3 protein: CASRLGGSYGYTF

J gene: TRBJ2-5
D gene: TRBD2
V gene: TRBV2
clone size: many
CDR3 DNA: TGTGCCAGCAGTGGGCTAGCGGGAGTAAAGACCCAGTACTTC
CDR3 protein: CASSGLAGVKTQYF

J gene: TRBJ2-1
D gene: .
V gene: TRBV2
clone size: .
CDR3 DNA: TGTGCCAGCAGTGAGACTTCCGGGCACAATGAGCAGTTCTTC
CDR3 protein: CASSETSGHNEQFF

J gene: TRBJ2-2
D gene: TRBD2
V gene: TRBV28
clone size: many
CDR3 DNA: TGTGCCAGCAGGGCGGGAGGCACGAACACCGGGGAGCTGTTTTTT
CDR3 protein: CASRAGGTNTGELFF

J gene: TRBJ2-1
D gene: TRBD2
V gene: TRBV20-1
clone size: many
CDR3 DNA: TGCAGTGCGGACGGACTAGCGGGAAACAATGAGCAGTTCTTC
CDR3 protein: CSADGLAGNNEQFF

J gene: TRBJ2-3
D gene: TRBD2
V gene: TRBV25-1
clone size: .
CDR3 DNA: TGTGCCAGCAGTGACAATTCCCTAGAGCGGGAGGCCACAGATACGCAGTATTTT
CDR3 protein: CASSDNSLEREATDTQYF

J gene: TRBJ1-1
D gene: .
V gene: TRBV2
clone size: many
CDR3 DNA: TGTGCCAGCAGGGCAGCCATGAACACTGAAGCTTTCTTT
CDR3 protein: CASRAAMNTEAFF

J gene: TRBJ2-7
D gene: .
V gene: TRBV29-1
clone size: many
CDR3 DNA: TGCAGCGTTCAGGACTACGAGCAGTACTTC
CDR3 protein: CSVQDYEQYF

J gene: TRBJ2-7
D gene: TRBD2
V gene: TRBV27
clone size: many
CDR3 DNA: TGTGCCAGCAGTTTAGATCTAGCGGGACTCGACGAGCAGTACTTC
CDR3 protein: CASSLDLAGLDEQYF

J gene: TRBJ2-7
D gene: TRBD2
V gene: TRBV12-3/TRBV12-4
clone size: many
CDR3 DNA: TGTGCCAGCAGTTTGGGGGCTAGCGGGAAAAACGAGCAGTACTTC
CDR3 protein: CASSLGASGKNEQYF

J gene: TRBJ2-7
D gene: TRBD1
V gene: TRBV6-1
clone size: many
CDR3 DNA: TGTGCCAGCAGGAAGGGGACAGGCGGGTACGAGCAGTACTTC
CDR3 protein: CASRKGTGGYEQYF

J gene: TRBJ1-3
D gene: .
V gene: TRBV12-3/TRBV12-4
clone size: many
CDR3 DNA: TGTGCCAGCAGTAGACCGGGAGCCGGAAACACCATATATTTT
CDR3 protein: CASSRPGAGNTIYF

J gene: TRBJ1-3
D gene: .
V gene: TRBV6-1
clone size: many
CDR3 DNA: TGTGCCAGTTTCACAGGCCCTGGAAACACCATATATTTT
CDR3 protein: CASFTGPGNTIYF

J gene: TRBJ1-1
D gene: .
V gene: TRBV6-6
clone size: few
CDR3 DNA: TGTGCCAGCAGTTACAACGAGAAGAACACTGAAGCTTTCTTT
CDR3 protein: CASSYNEKNTEAFF

J gene: TRBJ1-6
D gene: .
V gene: TRBV3-1
clone size: .
CDR3 DNA: TGTGCCAGCAGCCCCTCAGGGAATTCACCCCTCCACTTT
CDR3 protein: CASSPSGNSPLHF

J gene: TRBJ1-1
D gene: .
V gene: TRBV29-1
clone size: many
CDR3 DNA: TGCAGCGTTCAGAAGTCCATGAACACTGAAGCTTTCTTT
CDR3 protein: CSVQKSMNTEAFF

J gene: TRBJ1-1
D gene: .
V gene: TRBV5-6
clone size: many
CDR3 DNA: TGTGCCAGCATCCAGGGCACTGAAGCTTTCTTT
CDR3 protein: CASIQGTEAFF

J gene: TRBJ2-3
D gene: TRBD2
V gene: TRBV10-3
clone size: .
CDR3 DNA: TGTGCCATCAGTGAGTCTACGGGAGGAGGCGGCACAGATACGCAGTATTTT
CDR3 protein: CAISESTGGGGTDTQYF

J gene: TRBJ2-7
D gene: TRBD2
V gene: TRBV10-3
clone size: many
CDR3 DNA: TGTGCCATCAGTGGTCTAGCGGGGTCCTTGGAGCAGTACTTC
CDR3 protein: CAISGLAGSLEQYF

J gene: TRBJ2-3
D gene: .
V gene: TRBV4-1
clone size: .
CDR3 DNA: TGCGCCAGCAGCCCATCTCTTTTAGATACGCAGTATTTT
CDR3 protein: CASSPSLLDTQYF

J gene: TRBJ2-1
D gene: .
V gene: TRBV6-5
clone size: few
CDR3 DNA: TGTGCCAGCAGTTACCCATCGGGATCAGTTAGTAATGAGCAGTTCTTC
CDR3 protein: CASSYPSGSVSNEQFF

J gene: TRBJ2-5
D gene: .
V gene: TRBV28
clone size: many
CDR3 DNA: TGTGCCAGCTCTTCAAACTCAGGGCTGGCGGGGGAGACCCAGTACTTC
CDR3 protein: CASSSNSGLAGETQYF

J gene: TRBJ2-7
D gene: TRBD2
V gene: TRBV13
clone size: .
CDR3 DNA: TGTGCCAGCAGCACCGGACTAGCGGGAACCTACGAGCAGTACTTC
CDR3 protein: CASSTGLAGTYEQYF

J gene: TRBJ2-7
D gene: TRBD2
V gene: TRBV6-2/TRBV6-3
clone size: many
CDR3 DNA: TGTGCCAGCAGTTACCCGCTGGGCACTAGCGGGAGTTACGAGCAGTACTTC
CDR3 protein: CASSYPLGTSGSYEQYF

J gene: TRBJ2-6
D gene: .
V gene: TRBV2
clone size: many
CDR3 DNA: TGTGCCAGCATCCTGATGTATGCTGGGGCCAACGTCCTGACTTTC
CDR3 protein: CASILMYAGANVLTF

J gene: TRBJ2-6
D gene: TRBD2
V gene: TRBV24-1
clone size: many
CDR3 DNA: TGTGCCACCAGTCGGGCGGGAGCCTCTGGGGCCAACGTCCTGACTTTC
CDR3 protein: CATSRAGASGANVLTF

J gene: TRBJ2-3
D gene: TRBD2
V gene: TRBV5-1
clone size: few
CDR3 DNA: TGCGCCAGCAGCTCGACTAGCGTATTTCCAGATACGCAGTATTTT
CDR3 protein: CASSSTSVFPDTQYF

J gene: TRBJ2-7
D gene: .
V gene: TRBV27
clone size: many
CDR3 DNA: TGTGCCAGCAGTTTAGAGGGCAGGCCCCCTAGTGAGCAGTACTTC
CDR3 protein: CASSLEGRPPSEQYF

J gene: TRBJ1-4
D gene: .
V gene: TRBV9
clone size: .
CDR3 DNA: TGTGCCAGCAGCACCACAGGGAGCCCTAATGAAAAACTGTTTTTT
CDR3 protein: CASSTTGSPNEKLFF

J gene: TRBJ2-3
D gene: TRBD2
V gene: TRBV28
clone size: many
CDR3 DNA: TGTGCCAGCAGTCCTAGCGGGAGGGCGGGCACAGATACGCAGTATTTT
CDR3 protein: CASSPSGRAGTDTQYF

J gene: TRBJ1-2
D gene: TRBD1
V gene: TRBV14
clone size: .
CDR3 DNA: TGTGCCAGCAGCCAAGTCGAGACAGGGGATGGCTACACGGGCTACACCTTC
CDR3 protein: CASSQVETGDGYTGYTF

J gene: TRBJ1-3
D gene: .
V gene: TRBV2
clone size: many
CDR3 DNA: TGTGCCAGCAGTGAGGGCAGGGTGGCTGGAAACACCATATATTTT
CDR3 protein: CASSEGRVAGNTIYF

J gene: TRBJ2-1
D gene: TRBD1
V gene: TRBV5-1
clone size: many
CDR3 DNA: TGCGCCAGCGGCAAGAACCGGGGACAGGGGGTCAATGAGCAGTTCTTC
CDR3 protein: CASGKNRGQGVNEQFF

J gene: TRBJ2-7
D gene: .
V gene: TRBV20-1
clone size: many
CDR3 DNA: TGCAGTGCTAGTGACGGGAGAGGAGACGACGAGCAGTACTTC
CDR3 protein: CSASDGRGDDEQYF

J gene: TRBJ1-1
D gene: .
V gene: TRBV7-9
clone size: .
CDR3 DNA: TGTGCCAGCAGCCTAGCATCAAGCGGCTCAGTAGAAGCTTTCTTT
CDR3 protein: CASSLASSGSVEAFF

J gene: TRBJ2-2
D gene: .
V gene: TRBV7-2
clone size: many
CDR3 DNA: TGTGCCAGCAGATCCGCGAACACCGGGGAGCTGTTTTTT
CDR3 protein: CASRSANTGELFF

J gene: TRBJ1-1
D gene: .
V gene: TRBV12-3/TRBV12-4
clone size: many
CDR3 DNA: TGTGCCAGCAGTTATCGGACAGATCGATCCACTGAAGCTTTCTTT
CDR3 protein: CASSYRTDRSTEAFF

J gene: TRBJ1-1
D gene: TRBD1
V gene: TRBV11-3
clone size: .
CDR3 DNA: TGTGCCAGCAGCTTACTGGGGACAGGGGGCACTGAAGCTTTCTTT
CDR3 protein: CASSLLGTGGTEAFF

J gene: TRBJ1-1
D gene: TRBD1
V gene: TRBV2
clone size: many
CDR3 DNA: TGTGCCAGCAGTGCACAGGGGGCGGGGAACACTGAAGCTTTCTTT
CDR3 protein: CASSAQGAGNTEAFF

J gene: TRBJ1-5
D gene: .
V gene: TRBV4-1
clone size: many
CDR3 DNA: TGCGCCAGCAGCCAAGATTTGAGGGATCCCCAGCATTTT
CDR3 protein: CASSQDLRDPQHF